This TCR beta chain was retrieved from a study of T cell repertoires in cytomegalovirus infection. Study-level background: HLA-C-restricted CMV epitopes, recently identified, and well-studied HLA-B-restricted ones were used by the study.

In germline, CDR1 is MGHRA, CDR2 YSYEKL. This CDR3 has 15 amino acids. Trimming took 5 bases from V and 4 from J, leaving 16 bases between them. This clonotype has only a few counts. As yet, its antigen is unknown. TCRdb analysed the reads with MiXCR anew, one entry per CDR3 protein. The sample comprises roughly 730,000 distinct CDR3 sequences, 30% to 35% of which are singletons, and about 20% rests with the top ten. Study-level points and caveats: Dominating the ex vivo response were TCR beta clonotypes that were CMV-specific and HLA-C-restricted.

The chain is built from TRBV4-1 and TRBJ2-3; tentative D call: TRBD1 (6 bases). The source of this sequence is a human donor in good health (CMV status not recorded). Some clones in this sample may be carry-over from other donors' samples. The sequencing used cultured PBMCs, collected from culture after CMV antigen stimulation. CDR3 nucleotide sequence: TGCGCCAGCAGCGGAGAGGACAGACGGTCAGATACGCAGTATTTT. Translated, it gives CASSGEDRRSDTQYF.